What follows are 5 T cell receptor beta chains derived from one specimen sequenced in a study of blood T cells in healthy people across ages. The second PCR ran 7 to 11 cycles with a sample-barcoded 5' primer and J-beta primers. Each CDR3 protein is one row after TCRdb ran MiXCR on the 5' RACE reads. Of 2 million or so distinct CDR3 sequences in the sample, roughly 49% were seen once. Sequenced input: blood. All receptors derive from a woman in her thirties or forties in good health.

This clonotype was counted between two and nine times. CDR3 sequence: CAIRDSRAGTEAFF. The CDR3 DNA follows: TGTGCCATCAGAGACTCTAGGGCCGGCACTGAAGCTTTCTTT. V gene TRBV10-3 combines with J gene TRBJ1-1; D call uncertain. This CDR3 comprises 14 residues. V was cut by 6 bases and J by 4 bases, with 15 bases left in between. CDR1 is ENHRY and CDR2 is SYGVKD in the germline V gene.

V is TRBV4-1 and J is TRBJ2-4; 8 bases are a match to TRBD2. Looked up from germline, CDR1 is MGHRA and CDR2 is YSYEKL. The V gene end was trimmed by 1 base and the J gene end by 1 base; junction bases not matched to a gene: 6. This CDR3 is 17 amino acids long. CDR3 loop: CASSQVGLGVAKNIQYF. The DNA for the CDR3 is TGCGCCAGCAGCCAAGTGGGACTAGGGGTTGCCAAAAACATTCAGTACTTC.

The genes are TRBV4-3 and TRBJ2-3; 8 nucleotides agree with TRBD2. The CDR3 has 18 amino acids. Germline trimming cut 0 bases from V and 2 bases from J; bases unmatched to any gene: 10. Germline CDR1 LGHNA, CDR2 YSLEER. The CDR3 region is CASSQDGPSGGSTDTQYF. Written as DNA, the CDR3 is TGCGCCAGCAGCCAAGACGGACCGAGCGGGGGCTCCACAGATACGCAGTATTTT.

The rearrangement joins TRBV6-2 or TRBV6-3 to TRBJ2-7; the D is unclear. Germline loops: CDR1 MNHEY, CDR2 SVGEGT. V lost 7 bases, J lost 2 bases, and 15 bases lay in between. The CDR3 has 14 residues. The CDR3 spells CASTRINSAYEQYF. CDR3 nucleotide sequence: TGTGCCAGCACCAGAATCAATTCGGCCTACGAGCAGTACTTC.

The V call is TRBV2, the J call TRBJ2-1; 13 bases match TRBD2. Per germline, CDR1 SNHLY and CDR2 FYNNEI. There are 13 residues in the CDR3. Trimming removed 10 bases from V and 6 bases from J; junction bases left unmatched: 3. CDR3 region: CATWTSGGNEQFF. The DNA of the CDR3 is TGTGCCACCTGGACTAGCGGGGGCAATGAGCAGTTCTTC.